Sequencing of this TCR beta chain was carried out in a study of T cell responses to AZD1222 COVID-19 vaccine. In regard to this clone: Antigen unknown.

Study-wide results and limits: The study reported that nearly half of spike-specific TCRs target unmutated variant regions. Females made up more of the donors, who were largely white British, and clonal diversity may have come out too low. Vaccination with two AZD1222 doses was followed by a rise in Spike-specific TCR breadth and depth.

Here immunoSEQ multiplex PCR was the method, and the copy in TCRdb shows in-frame clones only, minus some. The data contain roughly 190,000 clones, about 92% of them singletons. Germline CDR1 is LGHDT and CDR2 is YNNKEL (reference sequence). V shed 1 base and J 3 bases; nucleotides not matched to a gene: 5. The CDR3 covers 15 residues. The sequencing here drew on peripheral blood, taken 28 days after the second dose of the MenACWY control vaccine. The source is an adult who received the MenACWY meningococcal vaccine as a control. The rearrangement links TRBV3-1 (or the pseudogene TRBV3-2) to TRBJ2-7; 8 bases align to TRBD2. CDR3: CASSQALADFYEQYF. CDR3 nucleotide sequence: TGTGCCAGCAGCCAAGCACTAGCGGATTTCTACGAGCAGTACTTC.